The rows below give T cell receptor beta chains drawn from one sample of a study of shared clonotypes between healthy human individuals. Clones were read by immunoSEQ multiplex PCR, and TCRdb kept only the in-frame ones, dropping some. The table lists 2 million or so clones, roughly 95% of them singletons. Sequencing used naive CD8+ T cells sorted from blood. The receptors shown here come from a man aged 18 to 30 in good health. Each CDR3 is given with its conserved first and last residue. D genes are given only for firm matches. Clone size is stated in some rows and not others, as once, few, many or a class when expanded.

cdr3_length	v_call	j_call	clone_size	d_call	cdr3_nt	cdr3_aa
17	TRBV4-3	TRBJ1-4	NA	NA	TGCGCCAGCAGCCAAGAACTTATGGGGGGTAAATCGAAAAAACTGTTTTTT	CASSQELMGGKSKKLFF
17	TRBV13	TRBJ2-3	NA	TRBD2	TGTGCCAGCAGCTTAGGGGGACTAGCGGGGGCAACAGATACGCAGTATTTT	CASSLGGLAGATDTQYF
11	TRBV6-4	TRBJ2-3	NA	NA	TGTGCCAGGCGAGATGCAGATACGCAGTATTTT	CARRDADTQYF
14	TRBV9	TRBJ2-3	NA	TRBD2	TGTGCCAGCAGCGTAGAACTAGCGGCAGATACGCAGTATTTT	CASSVELAADTQYF
13	TRBV7-9	TRBJ1-1	NA	NA	TGTGCCAGCAGCTTACGGGAGAACACTGAAGCTTTCTTT	CASSLRENTEAFF
16	TRBV5-6	TRBJ1-1	NA	NA	TGTGCCAGCAGCCCCCCACGAGGGGGATGGTACACTGAAGCTTTCTTT	CASSPPRGGWYTEAFF
12	TRBV5-6	TRBJ2-5	NA	TRBD2	TGTGCCAGCAGCTGGGGGGGAGAGACCCAGTACTTC	CASSWGGETQYF
15	TRBV4-1	TRBJ2-2	NA	NA	TGCGCCAGCAGATTCAGGGCAAAGGGAACCGGGGAGCTGTTTTTT	CASRFRAKGTGELFF
14	TRBV28	TRBJ2-1	NA	NA	TGTGCCAGCGGGGACGGCAGCACCTACAATGAGCAGTTCTTC	CASGDGSTYNEQFF
15	TRBV27	TRBJ2-4	NA	NA	TGTGCCAGCAGTTTAGGGGTTCTAGCCAAAAACATTCAGTACTTC	CASSLGVLAKNIQYF
17	TRBV7-9	TRBJ2-3	NA	NA	TGTGCCAGCAGCTTACCGATCCAGGGGGGAAGCACAGATACGCAGTATTTT	CASSLPIQGGSTDTQYF
14	TRBV12-5	TRBJ2-1	NA	TRBD1	TGTGCTAGTGGTTTGGACAGGGGTAGCGATGAGCAGTTCTTC	CASGLDRGSDEQFF
14	TRBV13	TRBJ1-6	NA	TRBD1	TGTGCCAGCAGCTCAGACAGGGACAATTCACCCCTCCACTTT	CASSSDRDNSPLHF
15	TRBV10-2	TRBJ2-1	NA	TRBD2	TGCGCCAGCAGGGAATTAGCGGGAGGCTCTAATGAGCAGTTCTTC	CASRELAGGSNEQFF
10	TRBV7-9	TRBJ2-2	NA	NA	TGTGCCAGGGCGGCCGGGGAGCTGTTTTTT	CARAAGELFF
13	TRBV7-2	TRBJ2-7	NA	NA	TGTGCCAGCAGCTCCCTAAACCCGCACGAGCAGTACTTC	CASSSLNPHEQYF
14	TRBV13	TRBJ1-3	NA	NA	TGTGCCAGCAGCTTAAGAGGAGCGGGAAACACCATATATTTT	CASSLRGAGNTIYF
15	TRBV4-1	TRBJ2-7	few	NA	TGCGCCAGCAGCCAAGGTGACAGGAGCTCCTACGAGCAGTACTTC	CASSQGDRSSYEQYF
15	TRBV9	TRBJ1-4	NA	NA	TGTGCCAGCAGCGAAAACGGGCGGATTAATGAAAAACTGTTTTTT	CASSENGRINEKLFF
17	TRBV7-6	TRBJ2-1	NA	TRBD1	TGTGCCAGCAGCGCGACGTTACAGGGGTCCAGTTACAATGAGCAGTTCTTC	CASSATLQGSSYNEQFF
16	TRBV7-8	TRBJ2-1	NA	TRBD2	TGTGCCAGCAGCTTCCCCGGGACTAGCGATTACAATGAGCAGTTCTTC	CASSFPGTSDYNEQFF
12	TRBV19	TRBJ2-2	NA	NA	TGTGCCAGTAAAAGGGAGTCCGGGGAGCTGTTTTTT	CASKRESGELFF
14	TRBV15	TRBJ1-1	NA	NA	TGTGCCACCAACATCTTTCGGGGCGACACTGAAGCTTTCTTT	CATNIFRGDTEAFF
14	TRBV19	TRBJ2-1	NA	NA	TGTGCCAGTAGTATTTTGGGGCCGGTCAATGAGCAGTTCTTC	CASSILGPVNEQFF
14	TRBV29-1	TRBJ2-3	once	TRBD1	TGCAGCGTGATCCGGACAGGAGCCACAGATACGCAGTATTTT	CSVIRTGATDTQYF
16	TRBV30	TRBJ1-1	NA	NA	TGTGCCTGGAGCCGGGCAGGGCTTGGAATGAACACTGAAGCTTTCTTT	CAWSRAGLGMNTEAFF
15	TRBV7-9	TRBJ1-2	NA	NA	TGTGCCAGCAGCTTTTCGACAGGCCCTTCTGGTGGCTACACCTTC	CASSFSTGPSGGYTF
14	TRBV29-1	TRBJ2-7	NA	TRBD1	TGCAGCGTTGCCGGACAGGACAGCTCCTACGAGCAGTACTTC	CSVAGQDSSYEQYF
15	TRBV2	TRBJ2-7	NA	NA	TGTGCCAGCAGTTTGTGGGACTCCCTCTCCTACGAGCAGTACTTC	CASSLWDSLSYEQYF
15	TRBV6-6	TRBJ2-7	NA	TRBD2	TGTGCCAGCAGTCAAGAAGCGGGGGCCACCTACGAGCAGTACTTC	CASSQEAGATYEQYF
15	TRBV5-6	TRBJ2-1	NA	TRBD2	TGTGCCAGCAGCTTGGCCGGGGGGAGTCTCTATGAGCAGTTCTTC	CASSLAGGSLYEQFF
15	TRBV6-5	TRBJ2-6	NA	NA	TGTGCCAGCAGCGAACAGGTCTCTGGGGCCAACGTCCTGACTTTC	CASSEQVSGANVLTF
18	TRBV15	TRBJ2-1	NA	TRBD2	TGTGCCACCAGCAGAGATCCCCCTTGGACTAGCGGTTACAATGAGCAGTTCTTC	CATSRDPPWTSGYNEQFF
15	TRBV4-1	TRBJ2-7	NA	NA	TGCGCCAGCAGCCAATCTAACGGTCCCTCATTCGAGCAGTACTTC	CASSQSNGPSFEQYF
15	TRBV4-1	TRBJ2-1	NA	NA	TGCGCCAGCAGCCAAATAGAGGGTCCTTACAATGAGCAGTTCTTC	CASSQIEGPYNEQFF
15	TRBV6-6	TRBJ1-2	NA	NA	TGTGCCAGCGTCTACCATGGGACGATGGACTATGGCTACACCTTC	CASVYHGTMDYGYTF
15	TRBV7-9	TRBJ2-5	NA	TRBD2	TGTGCCAGCAGCTTATCCCTAGCGGAACAAGAGACCCAGTACTTC	CASSLSLAEQETQYF
15	TRBV6-5	TRBJ1-1	NA	TRBD1	TGTGCCAGCGAAAGGGGACAGGGGGCGAGGACTGAAGCTTTCTTT	CASERGQGARTEAFF
12	TRBV6-5	TRBJ2-1	once	NA	TGTGCCAGCAGTTACGGTGGTAATGAGCAGTTCTTC	CASSYGGNEQFF
14	TRBV28	TRBJ2-7	NA	TRBD1	TGTGCCAGCAGTCTTCTAACAGGGGACTACGAGCAGTACTTC	CASSLLTGDYEQYF
12	TRBV21-1	TRBJ2-7	NA	NA	TGTGCCAGCTCAGCCTCCTCCTACGAGCAGTACTTC	CASSASSYEQYF
14	TRBV6-5	TRBJ2-3	NA	NA	TGTGCCAGCAGTTACTCGTTAGCTAGCGATACGCAGTATTTT	CASSYSLASDTQYF